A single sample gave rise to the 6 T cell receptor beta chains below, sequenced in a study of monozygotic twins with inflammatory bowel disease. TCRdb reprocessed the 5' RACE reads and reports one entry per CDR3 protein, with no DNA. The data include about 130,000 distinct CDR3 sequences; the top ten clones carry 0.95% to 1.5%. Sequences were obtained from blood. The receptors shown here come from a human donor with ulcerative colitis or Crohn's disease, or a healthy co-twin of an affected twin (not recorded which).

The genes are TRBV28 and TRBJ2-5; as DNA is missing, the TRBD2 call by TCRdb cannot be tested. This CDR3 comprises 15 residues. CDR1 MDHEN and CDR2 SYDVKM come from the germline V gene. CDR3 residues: CASRTPDPAWETQYF.

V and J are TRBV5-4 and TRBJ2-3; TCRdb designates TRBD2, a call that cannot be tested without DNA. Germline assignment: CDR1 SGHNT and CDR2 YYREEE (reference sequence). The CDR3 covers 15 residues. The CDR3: CASRPGLSSTDTQYF.

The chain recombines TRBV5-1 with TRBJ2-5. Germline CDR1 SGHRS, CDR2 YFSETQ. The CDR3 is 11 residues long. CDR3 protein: CASRTLETQYF.

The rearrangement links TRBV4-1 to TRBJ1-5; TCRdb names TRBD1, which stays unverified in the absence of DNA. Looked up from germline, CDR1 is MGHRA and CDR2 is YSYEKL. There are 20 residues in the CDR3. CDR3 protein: CASSQDLYTLGDSDNQPQHF.

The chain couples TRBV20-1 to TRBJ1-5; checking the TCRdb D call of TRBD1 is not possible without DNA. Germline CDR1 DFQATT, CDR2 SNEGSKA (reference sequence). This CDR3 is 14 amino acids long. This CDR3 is CSASWDGEKDPQHF.

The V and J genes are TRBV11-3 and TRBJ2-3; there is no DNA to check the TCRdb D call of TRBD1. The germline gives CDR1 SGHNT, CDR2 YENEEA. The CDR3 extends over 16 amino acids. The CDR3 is CASSLEQGAWGDTQYF.